In this sample, the clone carrying this TCR beta chain turned up many times. The CDR3 sequence is 15 residues long. Looked up from germline, CDR1 is GTSNPN and CDR2 is SVGIG (reference sequence). The V segment lost 3 bases and the J segment 5 bases; nucleotides outside the gene matches: 7. These data originate in a study of blood T cells in healthy people across ages. Primed by a sample-barcoded 5' primer and a J-beta primer mix, a second PCR proceeded for roughly 7 to 12 cycles. TCRdb reprocessed the 5' RACE reads via MiXCR and lists one record per CDR3 protein. The data contain 450,000 to 650,000 distinct CDR3 sequences, around 24% of them singletons. These data are also associated with another study on T cells of mothers and their children. That source adds: A few mothers and their six children, all healthy Caucasians, donated.

Source material: blood. The rearrangement uses TRBV30 and TRBJ1-5; 10 bases map to TRBD1. This clonotype originated in a boy aged 5-17 years in good health. The CDR3 nucleotides read TGTGCCTGGAGACCGACAGGGGGCCGGGATCAGCCCCAGCATTTT. Translated: CAWRPTGGRDQPQHF.